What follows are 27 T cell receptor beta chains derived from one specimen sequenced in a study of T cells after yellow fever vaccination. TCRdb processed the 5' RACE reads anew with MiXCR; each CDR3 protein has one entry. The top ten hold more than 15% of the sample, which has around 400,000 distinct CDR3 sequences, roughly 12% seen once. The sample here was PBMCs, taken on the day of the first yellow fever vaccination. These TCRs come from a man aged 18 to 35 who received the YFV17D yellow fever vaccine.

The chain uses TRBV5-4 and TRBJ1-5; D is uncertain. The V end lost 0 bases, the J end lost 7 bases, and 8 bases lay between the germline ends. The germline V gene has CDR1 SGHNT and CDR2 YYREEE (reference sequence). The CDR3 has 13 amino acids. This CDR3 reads CASSLDTTQPQHF. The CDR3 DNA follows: TGTGCCAGCAGCTTGGACACGACCCAGCCCCAGCATTTT.

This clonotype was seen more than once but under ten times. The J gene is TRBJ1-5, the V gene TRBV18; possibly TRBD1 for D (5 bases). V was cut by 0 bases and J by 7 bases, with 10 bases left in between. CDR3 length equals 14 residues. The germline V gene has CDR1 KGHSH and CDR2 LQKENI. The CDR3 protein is CASSPPGGGQPQHF. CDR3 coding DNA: TGTGCCAGCTCACCACCGGGGGGTGGACAGCCCCAGCATTTT.

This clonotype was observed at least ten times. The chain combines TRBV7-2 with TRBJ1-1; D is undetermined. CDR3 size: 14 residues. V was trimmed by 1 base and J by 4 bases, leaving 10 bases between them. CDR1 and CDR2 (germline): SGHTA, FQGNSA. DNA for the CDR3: TGTGCCAGCAGCTTAGGGGCGCATGGCACTGAAGCTTTCTTT. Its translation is CASSLGAHGTEAFF.

CDR3 region: CASSQVPLQETQYF. The DNA for the CDR3 is TGCGCCAGCAGCCAGGTTCCCTTACAAGAGACCCAGTACTTC. The gene calls are TRBV4-3 and TRBJ2-5; D is unclear. Deletions cut 3 bases from V and 2 bases from J, with 10 bases between. The CDR3 consists of 14 residues. Per germline, CDR1 LGHNA and CDR2 YSLEER.

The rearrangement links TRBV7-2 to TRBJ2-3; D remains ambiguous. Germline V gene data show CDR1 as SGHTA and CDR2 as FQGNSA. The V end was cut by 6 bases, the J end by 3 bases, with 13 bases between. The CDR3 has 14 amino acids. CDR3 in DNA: TGTGCCAGCAGATGGGGTTTTGGGACAGATACGCAGTATTTT. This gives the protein CASRWGFGTDTQYF.

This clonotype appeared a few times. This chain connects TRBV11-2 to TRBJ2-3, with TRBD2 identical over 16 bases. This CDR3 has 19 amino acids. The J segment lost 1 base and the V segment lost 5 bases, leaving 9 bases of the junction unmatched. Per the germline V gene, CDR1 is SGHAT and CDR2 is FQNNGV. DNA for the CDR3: TGTGCCAGCAGCCCAGGGACTAGCGGGGGGGCCTGGGGCACAGATACGCAGTATTTT. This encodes CASSPGTSGGAWGTDTQYF.

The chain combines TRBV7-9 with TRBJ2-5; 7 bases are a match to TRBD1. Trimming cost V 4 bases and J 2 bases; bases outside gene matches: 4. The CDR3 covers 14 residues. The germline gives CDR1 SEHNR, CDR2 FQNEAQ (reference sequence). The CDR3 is CASSSPGQQETQYF. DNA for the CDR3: TGTGCCAGCAGCTCCCCGGGACAGCAAGAGACCCAGTACTTC.

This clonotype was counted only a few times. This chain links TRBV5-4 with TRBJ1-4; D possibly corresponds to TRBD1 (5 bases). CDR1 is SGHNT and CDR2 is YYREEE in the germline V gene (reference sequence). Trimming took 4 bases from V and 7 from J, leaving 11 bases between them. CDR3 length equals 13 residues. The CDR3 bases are TGTGCCAGCAGCGGAGGGGATGGTGAAAAACTGTTTTTT. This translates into CASSGGDGEKLFF.

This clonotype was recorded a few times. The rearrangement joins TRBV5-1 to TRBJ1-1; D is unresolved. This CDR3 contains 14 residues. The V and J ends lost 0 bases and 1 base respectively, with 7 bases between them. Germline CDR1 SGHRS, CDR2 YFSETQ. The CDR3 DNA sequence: TGCGCCAGCAGCTTGGCTTCGGGGAACACTGAAGCTTTCTTT. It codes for CASSLASGNTEAFF.

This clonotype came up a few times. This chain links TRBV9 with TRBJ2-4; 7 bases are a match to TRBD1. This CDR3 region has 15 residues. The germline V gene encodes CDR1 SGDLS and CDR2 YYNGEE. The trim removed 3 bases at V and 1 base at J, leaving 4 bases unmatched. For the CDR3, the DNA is TGTGCCAGCAGCGCACAGGGGAAGGCCAAAAACATTCAGTACTTC. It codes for CASSAQGKAKNIQYF.

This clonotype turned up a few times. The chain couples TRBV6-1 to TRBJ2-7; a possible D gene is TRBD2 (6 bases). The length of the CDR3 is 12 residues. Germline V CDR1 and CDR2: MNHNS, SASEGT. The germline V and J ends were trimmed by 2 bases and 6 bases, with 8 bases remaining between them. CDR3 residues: CASSEFGGEQYV. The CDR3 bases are TGTGCCAGCAGTGAATTCGGGGGCGAGCAGTACGTC.

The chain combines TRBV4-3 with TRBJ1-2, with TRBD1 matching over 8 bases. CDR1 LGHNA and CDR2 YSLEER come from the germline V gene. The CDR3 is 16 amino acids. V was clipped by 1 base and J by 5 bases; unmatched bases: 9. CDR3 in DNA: TGCGCCAGCAGCCAAGGCGGGACAGGCCTTCCTTATGGCTACACCTTC. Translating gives CASSQGGTGLPYGYTF.

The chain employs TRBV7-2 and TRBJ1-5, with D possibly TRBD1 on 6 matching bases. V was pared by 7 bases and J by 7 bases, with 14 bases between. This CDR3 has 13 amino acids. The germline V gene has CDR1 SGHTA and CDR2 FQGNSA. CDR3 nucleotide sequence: TGTGCCAGCACTCAACAGGGAGGGCAGCCCCAGCATTTT. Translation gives CASTQQGGQPQHF.

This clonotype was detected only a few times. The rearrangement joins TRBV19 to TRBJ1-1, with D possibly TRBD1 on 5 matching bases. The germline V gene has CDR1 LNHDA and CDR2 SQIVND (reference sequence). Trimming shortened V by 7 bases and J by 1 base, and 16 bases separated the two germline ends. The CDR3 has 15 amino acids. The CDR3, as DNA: TGTGCCAGTATAGGTCCGCAGGGATCGAACACTGAAGCTTTCTTT. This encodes CASIGPQGSNTEAFF.

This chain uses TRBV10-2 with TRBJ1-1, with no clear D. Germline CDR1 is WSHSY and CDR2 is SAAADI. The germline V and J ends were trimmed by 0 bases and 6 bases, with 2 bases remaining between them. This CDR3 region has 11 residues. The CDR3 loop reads CASSESPEAFF. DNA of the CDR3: TGCGCCAGCAGTGAGTCTCCTGAAGCTTTCTTT.

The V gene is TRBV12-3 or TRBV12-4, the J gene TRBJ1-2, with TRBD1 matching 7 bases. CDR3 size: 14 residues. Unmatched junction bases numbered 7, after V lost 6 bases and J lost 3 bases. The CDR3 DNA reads TGTGCCAGCAGCCTAATCGGGACAGACTATGGCTACACCTTC. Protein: CASSLIGTDYGYTF.

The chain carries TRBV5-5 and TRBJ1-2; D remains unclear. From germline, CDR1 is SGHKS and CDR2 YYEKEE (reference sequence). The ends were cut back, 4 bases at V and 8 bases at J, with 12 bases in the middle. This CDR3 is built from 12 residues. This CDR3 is CASSGKTLGYTF. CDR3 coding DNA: TGTGCCAGCAGCGGGAAGACCCTAGGCTACACCTTC.

As DNA, the CDR3 is TGTGCCAGCAGCAACACAGGGTGGCAACCAGCAGATACGCAGTATTTT. Amino acids: CASSNTGWQPADTQYF. This chain connects TRBV5-6 to TRBJ2-3, with D perhaps matching TRBD1 (6 bases). CDR3 length: 16 residues. With 4 bases removed from V and 4 bases from J, the gap between germline ends came to 19 bases. Germline V gene lookup returns CDR1 SGHDT and CDR2 YYEEEE.

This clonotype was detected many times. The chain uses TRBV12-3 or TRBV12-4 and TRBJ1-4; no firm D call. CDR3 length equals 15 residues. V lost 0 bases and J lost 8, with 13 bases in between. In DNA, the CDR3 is TGTGCCAGCAGTTTAGCTTCTGGGTCAGGCGAAAAACTGTTTTTT. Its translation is CASSLASGSGEKLFF.

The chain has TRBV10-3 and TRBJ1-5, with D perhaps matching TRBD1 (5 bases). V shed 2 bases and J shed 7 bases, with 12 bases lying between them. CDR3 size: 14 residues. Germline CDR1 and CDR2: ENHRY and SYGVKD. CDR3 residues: CAISEVSGRQPQHF. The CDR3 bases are TGTGCCATCAGTGAGGTTTCAGGGCGCCAGCCCCAGCATTTT.

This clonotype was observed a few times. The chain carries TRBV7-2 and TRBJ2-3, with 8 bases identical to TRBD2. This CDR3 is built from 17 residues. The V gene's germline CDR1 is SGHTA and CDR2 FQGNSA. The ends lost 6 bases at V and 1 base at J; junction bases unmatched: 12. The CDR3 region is CASSLSGGAFRTDTQYF. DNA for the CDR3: TGTGCCAGCAGTCTCAGCGGGGGCGCCTTTCGCACAGATACGCAGTATTTT.

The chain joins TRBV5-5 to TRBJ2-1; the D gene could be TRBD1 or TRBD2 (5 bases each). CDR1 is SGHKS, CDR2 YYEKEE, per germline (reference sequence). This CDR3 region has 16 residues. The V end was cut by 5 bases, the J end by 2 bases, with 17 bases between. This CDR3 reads CASRPIGTEAYNEQFF. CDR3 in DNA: TGTGCCAGCAGGCCTATTGGGACGGAGGCCTACAATGAGCAGTTCTTC.

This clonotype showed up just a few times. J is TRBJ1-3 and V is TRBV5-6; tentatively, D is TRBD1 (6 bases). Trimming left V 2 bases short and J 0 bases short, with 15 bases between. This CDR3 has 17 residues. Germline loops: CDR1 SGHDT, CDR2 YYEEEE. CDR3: CASSFGPGAYSGNTIYF. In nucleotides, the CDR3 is TGTGCCAGCAGCTTTGGGCCAGGGGCCTACTCTGGAAACACCATATATTTT.

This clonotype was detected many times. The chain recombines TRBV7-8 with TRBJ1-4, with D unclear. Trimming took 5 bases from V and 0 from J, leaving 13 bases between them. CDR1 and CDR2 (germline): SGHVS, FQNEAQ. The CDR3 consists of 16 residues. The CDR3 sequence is CASSLQNPTTNEKLFF. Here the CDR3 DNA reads TGTGCCAGCAGCCTCCAGAATCCGACAACTAATGAAAAACTGTTTTTT.

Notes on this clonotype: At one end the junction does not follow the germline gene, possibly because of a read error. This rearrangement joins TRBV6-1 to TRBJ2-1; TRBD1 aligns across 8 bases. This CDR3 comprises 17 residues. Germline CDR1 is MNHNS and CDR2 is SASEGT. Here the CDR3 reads CTSTEGQGEGLYNEQFF. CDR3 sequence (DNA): TGTACCAGCACCGAAGGACAGGGAGAGGGGTTATACAATGAGCAGTTCTTC.

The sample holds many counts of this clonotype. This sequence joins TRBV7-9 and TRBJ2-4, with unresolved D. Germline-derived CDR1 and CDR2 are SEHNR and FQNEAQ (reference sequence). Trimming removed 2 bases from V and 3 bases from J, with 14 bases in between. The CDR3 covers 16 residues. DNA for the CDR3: TGTGCCAGCAGCTTAAGTGTAGACGGCCGCAAAAACATTCAGTACTTC. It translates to CASSLSVDGRKNIQYF.

CDR3 sequence (DNA): TGTGCCAGCAGCGTAGGGTGGCCTGAAGCTTTCTTT. This codes for CASSVGWPEAFF. The V call is TRBV9, the J call TRBJ1-1, with D uncertain. Germline values: CDR1 SGDLS, CDR2 YYNGEE. The CDR3 consists of 12 residues. The V end was cut by 0 bases, the J end by 6 bases, with 6 bases between.